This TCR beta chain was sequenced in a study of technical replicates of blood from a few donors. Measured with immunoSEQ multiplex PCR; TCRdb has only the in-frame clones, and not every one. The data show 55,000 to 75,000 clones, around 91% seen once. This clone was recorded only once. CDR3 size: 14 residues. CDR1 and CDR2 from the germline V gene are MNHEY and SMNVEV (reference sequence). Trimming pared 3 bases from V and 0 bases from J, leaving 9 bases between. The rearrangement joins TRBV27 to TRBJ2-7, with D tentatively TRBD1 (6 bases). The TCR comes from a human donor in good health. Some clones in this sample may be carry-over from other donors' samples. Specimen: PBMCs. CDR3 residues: CASSFAGDSYEQYF. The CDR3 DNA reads TGTGCCAGCAGTTTTGCAGGGGACTCCTACGAGCAGTACTTC.